The entry below gives a single TCR beta chain sequence along with its context. Germline loops: CDR1 LGHDT, CDR2 YNNKEL (reference sequence). The V gene lost 5 bases and the J gene lost 6 bases, with 26 bases spanning the gap. This CDR3 region has 17 residues. The sample comes from a study of blood T cell repertoires in COVID-19. On the study more broadly: Samples of COVID-19 (acute and convalescent) were obtained from the United States, Italy and Spain. PBMCs, B-cell-depleted T cells, or T cells were the source of the cDNA or gDNA that made up the material.

As originally analysed: The authors estimated nucleated cell counts from reference gene primer amplification. TCRdb keeps only in-frame clones here, not all; method: immunoSEQ multiplex PCR. Clonal size and the V and J genes are those of that table, whereas D and trimming came from the DNA. The data show some 270,000 clones, about nine tenths seen once. This chain links TRBV3-1 (or the pseudogene TRBV3-2) with TRBJ2-7; the D gene is possibly TRBD2 (6 bases). The sequence derives from a man in his fifties or sixties with acute or convalescent COVID-19. The sequenced material came from peripheral blood. CDR3 amino acids: CASSYLQDPPGVVEQYF. DNA for the CDR3: TGTGCCAGCAGCTACCTCCAAGATCCGCCGGGGGTGGTCGAGCAGTACTTC.